A selection of T cell receptor beta chains follows, all from one sample in a study of T cells after yellow fever vaccination. TCRdb fed the 5' RACE reads into MiXCR, producing one record per CDR3 protein. The repertoire includes tens of thousands of distinct CDR3 sequences, 7.3% of them detected once, and about 27% sits in the top ten. Sequenced here: CD8+ T cells sorted from PBMCs, sampled roughly 10 days after the first yellow fever vaccination. The receptor source for this set is a man younger than 35 who received the YFV17D yellow fever vaccine. The CDR3 runs from the conserved cysteine through the conserved F or W. The order of the fields is D gene, clone size, V gene, J gene, CDR3 protein, CDR3 DNA. A D gene is named only where the DNA matches it firmly. The size field is filled for only some rows; it gives once, few, many or a size class.

.	.	TRBV7-9	TRBJ2-3	CASSSGQFMADTQYF	TGTGCCAGCAGCTCAGGACAGTTTATGGCAGATACGCAGTATTTT
.	.	TRBV30	TRBJ2-7	CAWSTGGDPLYEQYF	TGTGCCTGGAGTACAGGTGGGGATCCCCTCTACGAGCAGTACTTC
.	few	TRBV29-1	TRBJ2-5	CSVEGGLKETQYF	TGCAGCGTTGAAGGGGGGCTGAAGGAGACCCAGTACTTC
TRBD1	.	TRBV6-1	TRBJ1-1	CASTEGTGYTEAFF	TGTGCCAGCACTGAAGGGACAGGGTATACTGAAGCTTTCTTT
.	many	TRBV20-1	TRBJ1-4	CSAAVSANEKLFF	TGCAGTGCTGCGGTCTCGGCTAATGAAAAACTGTTTTTT
.	many	TRBV4-1	TRBJ2-7	CASSQPSTDEQYF	TGCGCCAGCAGCCAACCGTCCACGGACGAGCAGTACTTC
.	few	TRBV11-2	TRBJ2-5	CASSLAAGAGETQYF	TGTGCCAGCAGCTTAGCTGCGGGGGCGGGAGAGACCCAGTACTTC
.	.	TRBV5-4	TRBJ2-2	CASSFWTQTGELFF	TGTGCCAGCAGCTTCTGGACTCAGACCGGGGAGCTGTTTTTT
.	many	TRBV20-1	TRBJ2-1	CSARDRGRWYNEQFF	TGCAGTGCTAGAGATCGGGGGCGGTGGTACAATGAGCAGTTCTTC
.	few	TRBV5-6	TRBJ2-3	CASSLAGASTDTQYF	TGTGCCAGCAGCTTGGCGGGGGCTAGCACAGATACGCAGTATTTT
TRBD1	.	TRBV7-9	TRBJ2-7	CASSARDRSAYEQYF	TGTGCCAGCAGCGCCCGGGACAGGAGCGCCTACGAGCAGTACTTC
.	.	TRBV4-1	TRBJ1-5	CASSQGEGVGNQPQHF	TGCGCCAGCAGCCAAGGAGAGGGAGTTGGCAATCAGCCCCAGCATTTT
TRBD2	.	TRBV10-2	TRBJ2-7	CASSDPGLAGRYEQYF	TGCGCCAGCAGTGACCCCGGGCTAGCGGGGAGGTACGAGCAGTACTTC
.	.	TRBV7-9	TRBJ2-5	CASSLVTSAETQYF	TGTGCCAGCAGCTTAGTGACTAGTGCCGAGACCCAGTACTTC
.	many	TRBV10-3	TRBJ2-7	CAISESSTYEQYF	TGTGCCATCAGTGAGTCGAGTACCTACGAGCAGTACTTC
TRBD2	many	TRBV7-9	TRBJ2-2	CASSSGLAGNTGELFF	TGTGCCAGCAGCTCCGGACTAGCGGGGAACACCGGGGAGCTGTTTTTT
TRBD2	many	TRBV6-4	TRBJ2-3	CASSELAGEIDTQYF	TGTGCCAGCAGTGAGCTAGCGGGGGAGATAGATACGCAGTATTTT
TRBD1	few	TRBV6-2/TRBV6-3	TRBJ2-1	CAISGTEYNEQFF	TGTGCCATATCCGGGACAGAATACAATGAGCAGTTCTTC
TRBD2	many	TRBV7-6	TRBJ2-1	CASSHGTSGDLSSYNEQFF	TGTGCCAGCAGCCATGGGACTAGCGGGGACCTGAGCTCCTACAATGAGCAGTTCTTC
TRBD1	.	TRBV3-1	TRBJ2-7	CASSHPDRGFSYEQYF	TGTGCCAGCAGCCATCCAGACAGGGGATTTAGCTACGAGCAGTACTTC
TRBD1	many	TRBV4-1	TRBJ1-2	CASSQRDSSFTDGYTF	TGCGCCAGCAGCCAACGGGACAGCTCTTTTACCGATGGCTACACCTTC
.	few	TRBV9	TRBJ2-1	CASSPSSGTYNEQFF	TGTGCCAGCAGCCCCTCAAGCGGCACCTACAATGAGCAGTTCTTC
.	.	TRBV9	TRBJ1-3	CASSFREVLSGNTIYF	TGTGCCAGCAGCTTCCGGGAGGTCCTCTCTGGAAACACCATATATTTT
TRBD1	many	TRBV5-6	TRBJ2-2	CASSTGTELTGELFF	TGTGCCAGCAGCACGGGGACAGAGCTCACCGGGGAGCTGTTTTTT
TRBD2	many	TRBV27	TRBJ2-1	CASRDWRGVYNEQFF	TGTGCCAGCAGGGATTGGCGGGGGGTCTACAATGAGCAGTTCTTC
.	.	TRBV29-1	TRBJ2-5	CSVVGVEGTQYF	TGCAGCGTTGTTGGAGTCGAAGGGACCCAGTACTTC
.	.	TRBV28	TRBJ2-6	CASTFLTPSSGANVLTF	TGTGCCAGCACCTTCTTGACTCCGAGCTCTGGGGCCAACGTCCTGACTTTC
TRBD2	many	TRBV7-9	TRBJ2-3	CASSPRTSGVLDTQYF	TGTGCCAGCAGCCCCCGGACTAGCGGGGTACTGGATACGCAGTATTTT
.	few	TRBV7-9	TRBJ2-1	CASSLLVLPNEQFF	TGTGCCAGCAGCTTGCTTGTCCTACCCAATGAGCAGTTCTTC
.	many	TRBV18	TRBJ2-7	CASSPGGEGSYEQYF	TGTGCCAGCTCACCAGGAGGGGAAGGCTCCTACGAGCAGTACTTC
TRBD2	.	TRBV10-2	TRBJ2-7	CASTATSGGYEQYF	TGCGCCAGCACAGCGACTAGCGGGGGCTACGAGCAGTACTTC
.	.	TRBV4-2	TRBJ2-2	CASSGTPLDTGELFF	TGTGCCAGCAGCGGGACTCCTCTTGACACCGGGGAGCTGTTTTTT
.	many	TRBV4-1	TRBJ2-2	CASSQVGDFGELFF	TGCGCCAGCAGCCAAGTGGGGGATTTCGGGGAGCTGTTTTTT
.	.	TRBV24-1	TRBJ2-1	CATSDREDYNEQFF	TGTGCCACCAGTGATCGTGAGGACTACAATGAGCAGTTCTTC
.	few	TRBV10-1	TRBJ2-3	CASSDYAGDTQYF	TGCGCCAGCAGTGACTATGCTGGGGATACGCAGTATTTT
TRBD1	.	TRBV10-3	TRBJ2-5	CAISEPQGGAFGETQYF	TGTGCCATCAGTGAGCCACAGGGGGGTGCGTTCGGGGAGACCCAGTACTTC
.	.	TRBV10-3	TRBJ2-7	CAIKGLGGYEQYF	TGTGCCATCAAGGGTTTGGGCGGCTACGAGCAGTACTTC
.	few	TRBV19	TRBJ1-5	CASSIIASSNQPQHF	TGTGCCAGTAGTATAATAGCTTCCAGCAATCAGCCCCAGCATTTT
TRBD1	many	TRBV7-9	TRBJ2-7	CASSWADRDTSYEQYF	TGTGCCAGCAGCTGGGCGGACAGGGACACTTCCTACGAGCAGTACTTC
TRBD1	many	TRBV7-9	TRBJ2-1	CASRPGQAYNEQFF	TGTGCCAGCAGGCCGGGACAGGCGTACAATGAGCAGTTCTTC
.	many	TRBV20-1	TRBJ2-1	CSAKTLYAPGTSNGNEQFF	TGCAGTGCTAAAACCTTATATGCACCCGGGACTTCAAACGGGAATGAGCAGTTCTTC